Following are 10 T cell receptor beta chains from one sample sequenced in a study of long-term antiretroviral therapy in people with HIV. The assay used was immunoSEQ (version v3.0), run at survey level. Using immunoSEQ multiplex PCR, the repertoire was profiled, and TCRdb retains in-frame clones only, with some absent. The top ten clones hold 3.6% of a sample with 25,000 to 35,000 clones, roughly 90% of them seen once. The sample consisted of unsorted PBMCs, taken 1.8 years after starting antiretroviral therapy. These receptors all stem from a woman in her late teens or twenties with HIV.

The chain uses TRBV5-5 and TRBJ2-7, with D tentatively TRBD1 (7 bases). Germline CDR1 is SGHKS and CDR2 is YYEKEE (reference sequence). This CDR3 has 18 residues. Trimming removed 1 base at V and 0 bases at J, with 20 bases between. The CDR3 reads CASSLFSGGTGGSYEQYF. The CDR3 DNA sequence: TGTGCCAGCAGCTTGTTTTCAGGGGGGACCGGGGGCTCCTACGAGCAGTACTTC.

In regard to this clone: A read error may account for a junction end that differs from germline. Other DNA variants within this sample encode the same CDR3. The DNA for the CDR3 is TGTGCCATCAAGGCCGCAACTAATGAAAAGCTGTTTTTT. Translated: CAIKAATNEKLFF. The chain uses TRBV10-3 and TRBJ1-4, with D unclear. This CDR3 is built from 13 residues. CDR1 is ENHRY, CDR2 SYGVKD, per germline.

This chain uses TRBV7-3 with TRBJ2-1; 12 bases map to TRBD2. The germline V gene has CDR1 SGHTA and CDR2 FQGTGA. This CDR3 comprises 17 residues. Trimming at V came to 1 base and at J to 0 bases, leaving 1 base not matched to a gene. CDR3 sequence reads: CASSLRLAGDSYNEQFF. CDR3 DNA sequence: TGTGCCAGCAGCTTAAGACTAGCGGGAGACTCCTACAATGAGCAGTTCTTC.

This chain joins TRBV10-3 and TRBJ2-1, with 10 bases aligning to TRBD2. Germline V gives CDR1 ENHRY, CDR2 SYGVKD. The CDR3 sequence is 14 residues long. J lost 8 bases, V lost 6 bases, and 7 bases had no gene match. CDR3 in amino acids: CAIRLAGYGDEQFF. CDR3 bases: TGTGCCATCAGACTAGCGGGATATGGCGATGAGCAGTTCTTC.

V usage is TRBV14 and J usage is TRBJ2-1; possibly TRBD1 or TRBD2 for D (5 bases each). CDR3 length: 17 amino acids. The V end lost 0 bases, the J end lost 5 bases, and 17 bases lay between the germline ends. Germline V gene data show CDR1 as SGHDN and CDR2 as FVKESK. CDR3 sequence (DNA): TGTGCCAGCAGCCAAGATACGAGGGAGAGGGGTCACAATGAGCAGTTCTTC. It specifies CASSQDTRERGHNEQFF. Full variable domain (missing parts from reference TRBV14 and TRBJ2-1): EAGVTQFPSHSVIEKGQTVTLRCDPISGHDNLYWYRRVMGKEIKFLLHFVKESKQDESGMPNNRFLAERTGGTYSTLKVQPAELEDSGVYFCASSQDTRERGHNEQFFGPGTRLTVL.

The sample holds a few counts of this clone. This sequence joins TRBV7-3 and TRBJ2-2; D unresolved. The CDR3 extends over 12 amino acids. Germline CDR1 and CDR2: SGHTA and FQGTGA. Trimming removed 3 bases at V and 3 bases at J, with 2 bases between. CDR3 coding DNA: TGTGCCAGCAGCTTCTACACCGGGGAGCTGTTTTTT. Its protein is CASSFYTGELFF.

This chain links TRBV5-1 with TRBJ2-7; weak D call: TRBD1 (5 bases). CDR3 length: 12 amino acids. Germline V lookup: CDR1 SGHRS, CDR2 YFSETQ. Trimming left V 7 bases short and J 3 bases short, with 11 bases between. CDR3 coding DNA: TGCGCCAGCTCTCGCCAGGGCTACGAGCAGTACTTC. Encoded protein: CASSRQGYEQYF. Supplemented by reference TRBV5-1 and TRBJ2-7, the full variable domain reads KAGVTQTPRYLIKTRGQQVTLSCSPISGHRSVSWYQQTPGQGLQFLFEYFSETQRNKGNFPGRFSGRQFSNSRSEMNVSTLELGDSALYLCASSRQGYEQYFGPGTRLTVT.

The rearrangement links TRBV19 to TRBJ2-2; D gene uncertain. CDR1 and CDR2 (germline): LNHDA, SQIVND (reference sequence). CDR3 size: 14 residues. V was trimmed by 1 base and J by 2 bases, leaving 5 bases between them. For the CDR3, the DNA is TGTGCCAGTAGTATAGGACCTAACACCGGGGAGCTGTTTTTT. It is translated as CASSIGPNTGELFF.

The sample holds one count of this clone. The chain joins TRBV11-2 to TRBJ2-2; 11 bases agree with TRBD2. V lost 3 bases to trimming and J lost 1 base; unmatched junction nucleotides: 1. CDR1 and CDR2 from the germline V gene are SGHAT and FQNNGV. The CDR3 sequence is 16 residues long. DNA of the CDR3: TGTGCCAGCAGCTTTGGGACTAGCGGGAACACCGGGGAGCTGTTTTTT. Protein sequence: CASSFGTSGNTGELFF.

The J gene is TRBJ1-2, the V gene TRBV19; D is unclear. CDR3 length: 12 residues. Germline CDR1 and CDR2: LNHDA and SQIVND (reference sequence). V was clipped by 10 bases and J by 2 bases, with 11 bases between them. For the CDR3, the DNA is TGTGCCACCCAGACGGAAAACTATGGCTACACCTTC. Amino acids: CATQTENYGYTF.